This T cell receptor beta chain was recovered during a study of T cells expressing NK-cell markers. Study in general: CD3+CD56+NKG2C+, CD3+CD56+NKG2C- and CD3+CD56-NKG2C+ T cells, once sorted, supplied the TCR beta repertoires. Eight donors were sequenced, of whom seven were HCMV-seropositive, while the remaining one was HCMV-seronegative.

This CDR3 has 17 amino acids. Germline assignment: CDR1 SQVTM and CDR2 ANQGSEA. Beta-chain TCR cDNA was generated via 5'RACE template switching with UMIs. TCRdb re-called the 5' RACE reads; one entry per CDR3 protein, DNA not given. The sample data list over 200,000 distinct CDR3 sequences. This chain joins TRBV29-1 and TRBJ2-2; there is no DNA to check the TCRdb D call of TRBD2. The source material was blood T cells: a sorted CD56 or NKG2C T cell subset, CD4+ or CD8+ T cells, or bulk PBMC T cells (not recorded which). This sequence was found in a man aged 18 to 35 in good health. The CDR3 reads CSAQLLLAGVSTGELFF.